This T cell receptor beta chain was profiled in a study of neurological immune-mediated disorders. TCRdb re-called the 5' RACE reads through MiXCR, storing one row per CDR3 protein. The sample consists of tens of thousands of distinct CDR3 sequences, approximately 5% of them appearing once. From germline, CDR1 is LGHNA and CDR2 YSLEER. This CDR3 spans 15 amino acids. Trimming took 1 base from V and 6 from J; bases not matched to a gene: 5. Each sorted-subset library came from 1 million CD4+ or CD8+ T cells. Sequenced sample: CD4+ T cells from blood. The chain combines TRBV4-3 with TRBJ1-4; 7 bases line up with TRBD1. The receptor was derived from a man aged 18-30 years in good health. The CDR3 loop reads CASSQGQGGDEKLFF. The CDR3 bases are TGCGCCAGCAGCCAAGGACAGGGAGGGGATGAAAAACTGTTTTTT.